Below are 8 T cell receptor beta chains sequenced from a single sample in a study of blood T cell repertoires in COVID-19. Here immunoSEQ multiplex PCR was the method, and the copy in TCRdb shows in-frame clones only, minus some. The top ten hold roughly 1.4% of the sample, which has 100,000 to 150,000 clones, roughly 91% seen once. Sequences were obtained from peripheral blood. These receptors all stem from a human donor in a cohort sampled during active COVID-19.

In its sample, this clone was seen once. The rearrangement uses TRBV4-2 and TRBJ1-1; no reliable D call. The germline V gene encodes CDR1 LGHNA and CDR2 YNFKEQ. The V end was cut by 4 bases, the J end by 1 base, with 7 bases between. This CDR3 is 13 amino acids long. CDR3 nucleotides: TGTGCCAGCAGCCCCAGCGGGAACACTGAAGCTTTCTTT. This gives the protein CASSPSGNTEAFF.

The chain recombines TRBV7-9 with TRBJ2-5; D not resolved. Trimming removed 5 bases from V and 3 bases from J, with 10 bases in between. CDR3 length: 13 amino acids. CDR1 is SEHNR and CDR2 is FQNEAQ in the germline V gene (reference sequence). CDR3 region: CASSPTAEETQYF. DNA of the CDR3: TGTGCCAGCAGCCCCACAGCTGAAGAGACCCAGTACTTC.

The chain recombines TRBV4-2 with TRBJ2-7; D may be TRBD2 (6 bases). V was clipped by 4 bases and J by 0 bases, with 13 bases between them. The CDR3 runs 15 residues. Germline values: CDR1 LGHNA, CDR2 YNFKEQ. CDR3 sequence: CASSRPAGNSYEQYF. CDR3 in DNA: TGTGCCAGCAGCCGACCTGCGGGGAACTCCTACGAGCAGTACTTC.

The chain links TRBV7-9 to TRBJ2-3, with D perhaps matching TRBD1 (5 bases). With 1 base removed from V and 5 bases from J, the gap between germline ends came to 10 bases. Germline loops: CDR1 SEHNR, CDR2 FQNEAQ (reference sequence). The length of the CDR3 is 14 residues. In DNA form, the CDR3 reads TGTGCCAGCAGCTTAGACACAGGAGAAGATACGCAGTATTTT. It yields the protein CASSLDTGEDTQYF.

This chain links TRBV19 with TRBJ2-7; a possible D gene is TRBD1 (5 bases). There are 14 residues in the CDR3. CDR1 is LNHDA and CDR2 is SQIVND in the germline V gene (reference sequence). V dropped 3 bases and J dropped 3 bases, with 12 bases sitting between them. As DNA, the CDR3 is TGTGCCAGTAGTATCAACGTCGACAGCTACGAGCAGTACTTC. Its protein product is CASSINVDSYEQYF.

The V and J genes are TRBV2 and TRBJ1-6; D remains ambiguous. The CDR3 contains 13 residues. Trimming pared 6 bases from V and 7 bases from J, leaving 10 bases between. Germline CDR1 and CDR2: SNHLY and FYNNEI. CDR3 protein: CASRGVGNSPLHF. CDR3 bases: TGTGCCAGCAGGGGAGTCGGAAATTCACCCCTCCACTTT.

The CDR3 loop reads CASSLSQGNTYEQYF. In DNA, the CDR3 is TGTGCCAGCAGTTTATCCCAGGGGAACACCTACGAGCAGTACTTC. The chain links TRBV28 to TRBJ2-7, with TRBD1 as a possible D gene (6 bases). Trimming removed 1 base from V and 2 bases from J, with 12 bases in between. Looked up from germline, CDR1 is MDHEN and CDR2 is SYDVKM. The CDR3 has 15 residues.

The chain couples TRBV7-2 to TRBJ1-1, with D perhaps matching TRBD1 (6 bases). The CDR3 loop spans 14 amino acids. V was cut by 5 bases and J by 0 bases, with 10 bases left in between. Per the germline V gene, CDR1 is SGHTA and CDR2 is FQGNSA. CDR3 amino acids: CASSLQGMNTEAFF. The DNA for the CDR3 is TGTGCCAGCAGCCTACAGGGTATGAACACTGAAGCTTTCTTT.